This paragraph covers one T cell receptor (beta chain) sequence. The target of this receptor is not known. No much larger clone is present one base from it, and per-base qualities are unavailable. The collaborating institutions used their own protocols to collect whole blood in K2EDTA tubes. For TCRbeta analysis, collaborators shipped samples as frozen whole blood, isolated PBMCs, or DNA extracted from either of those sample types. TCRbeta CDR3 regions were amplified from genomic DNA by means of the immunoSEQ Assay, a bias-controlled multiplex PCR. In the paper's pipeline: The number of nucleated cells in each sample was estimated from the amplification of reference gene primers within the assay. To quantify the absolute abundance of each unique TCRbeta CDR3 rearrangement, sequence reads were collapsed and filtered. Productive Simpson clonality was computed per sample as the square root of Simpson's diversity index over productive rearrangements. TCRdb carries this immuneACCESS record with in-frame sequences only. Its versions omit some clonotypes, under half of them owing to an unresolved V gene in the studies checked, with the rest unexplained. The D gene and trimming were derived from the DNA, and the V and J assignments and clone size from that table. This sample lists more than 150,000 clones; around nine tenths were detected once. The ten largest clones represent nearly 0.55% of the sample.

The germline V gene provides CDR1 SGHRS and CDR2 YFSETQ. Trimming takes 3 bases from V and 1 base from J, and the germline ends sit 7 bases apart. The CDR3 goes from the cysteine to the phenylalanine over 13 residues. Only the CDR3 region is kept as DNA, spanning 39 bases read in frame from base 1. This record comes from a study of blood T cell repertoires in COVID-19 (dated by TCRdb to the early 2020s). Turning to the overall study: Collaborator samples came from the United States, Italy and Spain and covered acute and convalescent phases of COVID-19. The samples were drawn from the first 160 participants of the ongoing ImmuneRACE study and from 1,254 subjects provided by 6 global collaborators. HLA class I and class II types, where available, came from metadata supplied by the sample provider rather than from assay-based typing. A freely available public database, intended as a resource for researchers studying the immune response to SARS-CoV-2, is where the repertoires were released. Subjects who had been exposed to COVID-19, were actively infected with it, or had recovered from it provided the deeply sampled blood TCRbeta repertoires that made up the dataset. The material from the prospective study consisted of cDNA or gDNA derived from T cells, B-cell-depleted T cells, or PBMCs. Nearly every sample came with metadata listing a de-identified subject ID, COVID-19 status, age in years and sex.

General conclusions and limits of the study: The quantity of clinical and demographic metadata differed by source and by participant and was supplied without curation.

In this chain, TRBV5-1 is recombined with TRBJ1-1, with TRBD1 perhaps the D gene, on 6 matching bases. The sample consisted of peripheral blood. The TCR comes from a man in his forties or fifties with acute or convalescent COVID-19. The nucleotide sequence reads TGCGCCAGCAGCTGGACAGCGAACACTGAAGCTTTCTTT. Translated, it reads CASSWTANTEAFF.